Following are 30 T cell receptor beta chains from one sample sequenced in a study of T-cell reconstitution after alpha-beta-depleted transplantation in children. It was with unique molecular identifiers that the TCRbeta library was prepared. TCRdb recomputed calls from the PCR reads with MiXCR, one row per CDR3 protein. The table lists some 640,000 distinct CDR3 sequences, around 17% of them singletons. The material sequenced was PBMCs from the stem cell graft donor, taken from the stem cell graft. The receptors here all came from a human donor who donated a stem cell graft to a child with acute myeloid leukemia.

This clonotype was recorded a few times. This chain joins TRBV18 and TRBJ2-1, with D possibly matching TRBD2 (6 bases). The CDR3 extends over 15 amino acids. Trimming cost V 3 bases and J 2 bases, with 11 bases left between them. CDR1 is KGHSH and CDR2 is LQKENI in the germline V gene. CDR3 sequence: CASSPSREAYNEQFF. The CDR3 DNA follows: TGTGCCAGCTCACCGTCCAGGGAGGCCTACAATGAGCAGTTCTTC.

The genes are TRBV7-2 and TRBJ1-2; 7 positions match TRBD1. CDR3 size: 14 residues. The V and J ends lost 5 bases and 7 bases, in that order; junction bases with no gene match: 10. Germline V lookup: CDR1 SGHTA, CDR2 FQGNSA. The CDR3, as DNA: TGTGCCAGCAGCGGGACAGTCGTCACGTTTGGCTACACCTTC. The encoded protein is CASSGTVVTFGYTF.

In its sample, this clonotype was seen a few times. This chain connects TRBV6-1 to TRBJ2-2; 7 nucleotides line up with TRBD2. The CDR3 has 15 amino acids. V trimming: 7 bases; J trimming: 4 bases; junction bases outside the gene matches: 9. The germline gives CDR1 MNHNS, CDR2 SASEGT. The CDR3 loop is CASTNRGVGTGELFF. CDR3 coding DNA: TGTGCCAGCACCAACCGGGGGGTTGGCACCGGGGAGCTGTTTTTT.

The rearrangement joins TRBV10-3 to TRBJ1-1; D uncertain. Germline CDR1 ENHRY, CDR2 SYGVKD. V dropped 4 bases and J dropped 5 bases, with 11 bases sitting between them. This CDR3 contains 13 residues. CDR3 amino acids: CAISAGERTEAFF. DNA of the CDR3: TGTGCCATCAGTGCCGGGGAGCGGACTGAAGCTTTCTTT.

Ten or more counts support this clonotype. The chain joins TRBV10-3 to TRBJ1-1; 9 bases align to TRBD1. Trimming cost V 2 bases and J 1 base; bases outside gene matches: 2. The CDR3 sequence is 15 residues long. Germline CDR1 and CDR2: ENHRY and SYGVKD. The CDR3, as DNA: TGTGCCATCAGTGAGGAGACAGGGGGGAACACTGAAGCTTTCTTT. It codes for CAISEETGGNTEAFF.

This clonotype was detected many times. The CDR3 spells CASSLARRENQPQHF. In DNA, the CDR3 is TGTGCCAGCAGTTTAGCGCGCAGGGAAAACCAGCCCCAGCATTTT. This chain joins TRBV12-3 or TRBV12-4 and TRBJ1-5; perhaps TRBD1 as D (5 bases). V was shortened by 0 bases and J by 7 bases, with 13 bases between the two germline ends. This CDR3 spans 15 amino acids.

The J gene is TRBJ1-1, the V gene TRBV10-2; 9 nucleotides agree with TRBD1. Germline values: CDR1 WSHSY, CDR2 SAAADI. The CDR3 contains 16 residues. J gave up 3 bases and V 2 bases, and 7 bases lay outside the gene matches. DNA for the CDR3: TGCGCCAGCAGTGAGCCCCGACAGGGGGTGGACACTGAAGCTTTCTTT. Translation: CASSEPRQGVDTEAFF.

This chain joins TRBV7-3 and TRBJ2-3, with D perhaps TRBD1 (6 bases). Between the trimmed V and J ends, which lost 4 bases and 3 bases, there was a span of 11 bases. The V gene's germline CDR1 is SGHTA and CDR2 FQGTGA. This CDR3 contains 14 residues. The DNA for the CDR3 is TGTGCCAGCAGCTCAAGCGGACAGACAGATACGCAGTATTTT. It specifies CASSSSGQTDTQYF.

The table lists this clonotype with many counts. The chain has TRBV30 and TRBJ2-1; no definite D call. CDR1 is GTSNPN, CDR2 SVGIG, per germline (reference sequence). The CDR3 sequence is 12 residues long. With 7 bases removed from V and 7 bases from J, the gap between germline ends came to 14 bases. The DNA of the CDR3 is TGTGCCTTCCGGACCTATCGGAATGAGCAGTTCTTC. It is translated as CAFRTYRNEQFF.

This chain links TRBV6-2 or TRBV6-3 with TRBJ2-1; a possible D gene is TRBD2 (6 bases). V was trimmed by 6 bases and J by 11 bases, leaving 11 bases between them. Germline V gene lookup returns CDR1 MNHEY and CDR2 SVGEGT. This CDR3 region has 11 residues. The DNA of the CDR3 is TGTGCCAGCAGCCACGGGACTCAGCAGTTCTTC. Encoded protein: CASSHGTQQFF.

The chain is built from TRBV28 and TRBJ1-2; D is perhaps TRBD1 (5 bases). In germline, CDR1 is MDHEN, CDR2 SYDVKM. The CDR3 is made up of 13 amino acids. Trimming removed 9 bases from V and 0 bases from J, with 11 bases in between. The DNA for the CDR3 is TGTGCCAGTGGGGCAGACGCTAACTATGGCTACACCTTC. It yields the protein CASGADANYGYTF.

At least ten counts were recorded for this clonotype. The genes are TRBV13 and TRBJ2-1; D remains unclear. V was pared by 4 bases and J by 7 bases, with 14 bases between. This CDR3 has 14 amino acids. CDR1 and CDR2 (germline): PRHDT, FYEKMQ (reference sequence). The DNA of the CDR3 is TGTGCCAGCAGCTCCCTTGGAGTAAGAAATGAGCAGTTCTTC. Its translation: CASSSLGVRNEQFF.

Comments on this clonotype: Given a much more abundant clone one base away, this may be a read error. Lacking the conserved final phenylalanine or tryptophan, this CDR3 likely reflects a read error. The J gene is TRBJ1-2, the V gene TRBV20-1, with D unresolved. Trimming pared 4 bases from V and 7 bases from J, leaving 16 bases between. This CDR3 spans 13 amino acids. Germline V gives CDR1 DFQATT, CDR2 SNEGSKA (reference sequence). The CDR3 sequence: CSAIYLDTRGYTL. As DNA, the CDR3 is TGCAGTGCTATCTACCTCGACACTCGTGGCTACACCCTC.

The gene calls are TRBV12-3 or TRBV12-4 and TRBJ1-6, with D unclear. The CDR3 spans 14 residues. Trimming cost V 7 bases and J 4 bases, with 11 bases left between them. The CDR3 DNA follows: TGTGCCAGCACGGGAGTTTCATATAATTCACCCCTCCACTTT. Protein product: CASTGVSYNSPLHF.

The chain combines TRBV24-1 with TRBJ2-2, with 7 bases matching TRBD1. The CDR3 totals 16 residues. Germline CDR1 KGHDR, CDR2 SFDVKD. V lost 7 bases to trimming and J lost 4 bases; unmatched junction nucleotides: 11. CDR3 protein: CATRSTGQESTGELFF. The CDR3 DNA reads as TGTGCCACCAGATCCACTGGACAGGAGAGCACCGGGGAGCTGTTTTTT.

This clonotype appeared many times. The chain couples TRBV2 to TRBJ2-3; D possibly uses TRBD1 or TRBD2 (5 bases each). The CDR3 is made up of 15 amino acids. Germline CDR1 reads SNHLY; CDR2 reads FYNNEI. Trimming pared 6 bases from V and 3 bases from J, leaving 16 bases between. The CDR3 loop reads CASRNEGRKTDTQYF. For the CDR3, the DNA is TGTGCCAGCAGAAACGAGGGGCGAAAGACAGATACGCAGTATTTT.

This clonotype was counted between two and nine times. The chain uses TRBV12-3 or TRBV12-4 and TRBJ1-5; 7 bases are shared with TRBD1. V was clipped by 3 bases and J by 4 bases; unmatched bases: 9. The CDR3 has 16 residues. The CDR3 bases are TGTGCCAGCAGTTTTGGAGGGGGCGGAGGAAATCAGCCCCAGCATTTT. The encoded protein is CASSFGGGGGNQPQHF.

This clonotype occurred many times. V usage is TRBV24-1 and J usage is TRBJ2-1; a possible D gene is TRBD2 (5 bases). CDR1 and CDR2 from the germline V gene are KGHDR and SFDVKD. The CDR3 extends over 13 amino acids. Trimming cost V 9 bases and J 1 base, with 9 bases left between them. The CDR3 region is CATEGRSYNEQFF. CDR3 in DNA: TGTGCCACCGAGGGTCGGTCCTACAATGAGCAGTTCTTC.

This clonotype has a count of ten or more. J is TRBJ2-7 and V is TRBV5-1; TRBD1 aligns across 7 bases. Unmatched junction bases numbered 9, after V lost 3 bases and J lost 3 bases. The germline V gene has CDR1 SGHRS and CDR2 YFSETQ. The CDR3 is 15 amino acids. The CDR3 nucleotides are TGCGCCAGCAGCTCTACCGGGACAGCCAACTACGAGCAGTACTTC. This codes for CASSSTGTANYEQYF.

This clonotype was seen only a few times. The chain couples TRBV28 to TRBJ2-5, with TRBD1 matching 10 bases. The V segment lost 2 bases and the J segment 2 bases; nucleotides outside the gene matches: 5. The CDR3 sequence is 16 residues long. Germline V gene lookup returns CDR1 MDHEN and CDR2 SYDVKM. CDR3 sequence: CASSLGGTGAQETQYF. Written as DNA, the CDR3 is TGTGCCAGCAGTTTAGGAGGGACAGGGGCGCAAGAGACCCAGTACTTC.

V and J are TRBV7-2 and TRBJ1-4; D is uncertain. Germline assignment: CDR1 SGHTA and CDR2 FQGNSA. This CDR3 spans 13 amino acids. V gave up 2 bases and J gave up 3 bases, with 4 bases separating them. The CDR3 nucleotides read TGTGCCAGCAGCTTATTCGCTAATGAAAAACTGTTTTTT. Its protein is CASSLFANEKLFF.

This clonotype was observed at least ten times. The chain couples TRBV29-1 to TRBJ2-7, with a weak D call TRBD1 (5 bases). This CDR3 has 12 residues. The V end lost 2 bases, the J end lost 2 bases, and 7 bases lay between the germline ends. From germline, CDR1 is SQVTM and CDR2 ANQGSEA. The CDR3 loop is CSVESRAYEQYF. CDR3 in DNA: TGCAGCGTTGAATCCAGGGCCTACGAGCAGTACTTC.

This clonotype was seen a handful of times. The chain joins TRBV7-2 to TRBJ1-5; D remains unclear. V was clipped by 5 bases and J by 0 bases, with 8 bases between them. This CDR3 spans 14 amino acids. Germline values: CDR1 SGHTA, CDR2 FQGNSA. In DNA form, the CDR3 reads TGTGCCAGCAGCCCAGAGTATAGCAATCAGCCCCAGCATTTT. Amino acid sequence: CASSPEYSNQPQHF.

The chain combines TRBV30 with TRBJ2-3, with D uncertain. Trimming shortened V by 0 bases and J by 5 bases, and 3 bases separated the two germline ends. The CDR3 has 11 residues. Germline lookup yields CDR1 GTSNPN and CDR2 SVGIG (reference sequence). The CDR3 sequence: CAWSVEDTQYF. The CDR3 nucleotides are TGTGCCTGGAGTGTTGAAGATACGCAGTATTTT.

This clonotype appeared a few times. The chain combines TRBV5-1 with TRBJ1-5; the D gene is possibly TRBD1 (6 bases). The CDR3 sequence is 14 residues long. Germline CDR1 SGHRS, CDR2 YFSETQ. Trimming pared 2 bases from V and 2 bases from J, leaving 8 bases between. The CDR3 protein is CASSFEGGNQPQHF. CDR3 in DNA: TGCGCCAGCAGCTTTGAGGGGGGCAATCAGCCCCAGCATTTT.

The chain recombines TRBV7-9 with TRBJ2-1, with 9 bases aligning to TRBD1. CDR1 SEHNR and CDR2 FQNEAQ come from the germline V gene (reference sequence). V shed 6 bases, J shed 4 bases, and the junction held 10 bases outside the gene matches. The CDR3 covers 16 residues. CDR3 loop: CASSLSTGGGYNEQFF. CDR3 bases: TGTGCCAGCAGTTTATCCACAGGGGGCGGTTACAATGAGCAGTTCTTC.

This clonotype was observed once. With a much larger clone just one base away, this may be a read error. CDR3 bases: TGTGCCAGCAGCCCCCTTACAGGGAACACTGAAGCTTTCTTT. The encoded protein is CASSPLTGNTEAFF. The rearrangement uses TRBV14 and TRBJ1-1; TRBD1 might be the D (5 bases). V was cut by 4 bases and J by 1 base, with 10 bases left in between. The CDR3 totals 14 residues. Germline V CDR1 and CDR2: SGHDN, FVKESK.

This chain connects TRBV28 to TRBJ1-2; the D is unclear. Trimming stripped 9 bases from V and 8 bases from J, with 19 bases between. The CDR3 spans 13 residues. CDR1 and CDR2 from the germline V gene are MDHEN and SYDVKM. The DNA for the CDR3 is TGTGCCAGGAGCCCCCGCATCGGATTGGGCTACACCTTC. Amino acids: CARSPRIGLGYTF.

The chain is built from TRBV12-3 or TRBV12-4 and TRBJ1-1; unclear D gene. This CDR3 is 13 amino acids long. Trimming left V 3 bases short and J 6 bases short, with 11 bases between. CDR3 in amino acids: CASSFGPASEAFF. Here the CDR3 DNA reads TGTGCCAGCAGTTTCGGACCAGCCTCTGAAGCTTTCTTT.

V and J are TRBV7-8 and TRBJ2-2; 7 bases fit TRBD2. V lost 4 bases and J lost 3; bases outside the gene matches: 11. This CDR3 region has 17 residues. Germline values: CDR1 SGHVS, CDR2 FQNEAQ. CDR3 region: CASSSPRGGRYTGELFF. CDR3 DNA: TGTGCCAGCAGCTCGCCCCGGGGAGGGCGTTACACCGGGGAGCTGTTTTTT.